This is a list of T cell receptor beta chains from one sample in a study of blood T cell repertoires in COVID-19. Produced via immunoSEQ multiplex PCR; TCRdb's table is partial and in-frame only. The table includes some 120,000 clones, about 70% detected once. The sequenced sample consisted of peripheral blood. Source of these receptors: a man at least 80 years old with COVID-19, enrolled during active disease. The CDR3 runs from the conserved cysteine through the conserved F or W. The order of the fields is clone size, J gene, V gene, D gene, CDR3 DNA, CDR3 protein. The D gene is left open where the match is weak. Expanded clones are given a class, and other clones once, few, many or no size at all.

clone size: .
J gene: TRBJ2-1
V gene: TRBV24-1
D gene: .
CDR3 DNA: TGTGCCACCAGTGATTTGGTCGATGAGCAGTTCTTC
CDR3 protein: CATSDLVDEQFF

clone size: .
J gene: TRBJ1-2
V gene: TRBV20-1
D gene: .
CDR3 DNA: TGCAGTGCTGACTCCTACTATGGCTACACCTTC
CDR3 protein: CSADSYYGYTF

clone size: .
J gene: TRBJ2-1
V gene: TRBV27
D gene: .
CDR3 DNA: TGTGCCAGCAGTTTAAGATACCAGGGCTACTACAATGAGCAGTTCTTC
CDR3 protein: CASSLRYQGYYNEQFF

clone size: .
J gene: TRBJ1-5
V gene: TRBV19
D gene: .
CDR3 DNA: TGTGCCAGTAGTATAAGGGGTCCCAATCAGCCCCAGCATTTT
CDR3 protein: CASSIRGPNQPQHF

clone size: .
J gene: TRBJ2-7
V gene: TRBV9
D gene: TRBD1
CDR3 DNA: TGTGCCAGCAGCAGACAGGGGGCCTACGAGCAGTACTTC
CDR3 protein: CASSRQGAYEQYF

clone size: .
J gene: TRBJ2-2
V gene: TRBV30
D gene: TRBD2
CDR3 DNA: TGTGCCTGGAATAGCGGGAGGGCCGCGAACACCGGGGAGCTGTTTTTT
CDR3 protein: CAWNSGRAANTGELFF

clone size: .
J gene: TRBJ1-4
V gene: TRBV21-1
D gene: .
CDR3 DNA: TGTGCCAGCACCAAGCGTCGAGACAGGGTTGAAAAACTGTTTTTT
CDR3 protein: CASTKRRDRVEKLFF

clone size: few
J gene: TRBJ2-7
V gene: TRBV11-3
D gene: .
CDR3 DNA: TGTGCCAGCAGGGGGCCGAGGACAGAGTATTACGAGCAGTACTTC
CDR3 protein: CASRGPRTEYYEQYF

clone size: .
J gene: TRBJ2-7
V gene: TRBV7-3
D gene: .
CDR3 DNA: TGTGCCAGCAGCTCCAGGGGCGGGAGCTACGAGCAGTACTTC
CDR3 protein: CASSSRGGSYEQYF

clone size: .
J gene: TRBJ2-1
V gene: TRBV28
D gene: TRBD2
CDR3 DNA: TGTGCCAGCAGTTTAATCGTAGCGGGCAACAACAATGAGCAGTTCTTC
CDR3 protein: CASSLIVAGNNNEQFF

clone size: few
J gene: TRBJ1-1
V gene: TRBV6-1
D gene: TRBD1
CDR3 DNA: TGTGCCAGCAGTGACACGACAGGGATGATGAACACTGAAGCTTTCTTT
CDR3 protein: CASSDTTGMMNTEAFF

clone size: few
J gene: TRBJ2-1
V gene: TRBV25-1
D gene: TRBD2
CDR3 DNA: TGTGCCAGCAGTGCACACTCTAGCGGGAGGGGGTTAGATGAGCAGTTCTTC
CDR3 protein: CASSAHSSGRGLDEQFF

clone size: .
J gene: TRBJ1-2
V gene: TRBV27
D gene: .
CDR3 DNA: TGTGCCAGCACCCGACTGGCGGGGGCAAGGACAAGCTACACCTTC
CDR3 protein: CASTRLAGARTSYTF

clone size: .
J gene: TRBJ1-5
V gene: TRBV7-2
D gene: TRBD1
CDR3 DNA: TGTGCCAGCAGCTTAGGGGACAGTAGCAATCAGCCCCAGCATTTT
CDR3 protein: CASSLGDSSNQPQHF

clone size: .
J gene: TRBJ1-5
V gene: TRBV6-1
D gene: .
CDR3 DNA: TGTGCCAGCAGTGATCAGACAGGTTTCAATCAGCCCCAGCATTTT
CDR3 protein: CASSDQTGFNQPQHF